This T cell receptor beta chain was found in a study of blood T cell repertoires in COVID-19. Study summary: PBMCs, B-cell-depleted T cells, or T cells provided the cDNA or gDNA that made up the material.

The CDR3 is made up of 13 amino acids. Germline V gene data show CDR1 as SEHNR and CDR2 as FQNEAQ (reference sequence). The V end lost 5 bases, the J end lost 7 bases, and 14 bases lay between the germline ends. Residents of about two dozen US areas, aged about 18 to 95 years, made up the participants. Sequencing used immunoSEQ multiplex PCR; TCRdb keeps in-frame clones, though not all of them. The sample consists of over 150,000 clones, 85% of them appearing once. The source is a man in his forties or fifties who had recovered from COVID-19. The chain joins TRBV7-9 to TRBJ2-5; D is undetermined. The sequencing sample was made of PBMCs or T cells enriched from blood (not recorded which). CDR3 sequence (DNA): TGTGCCAGCAGCCCCTCTGCGGAAGTGACCCAGTACTTC. Translation gives CASSPSAEVTQYF.